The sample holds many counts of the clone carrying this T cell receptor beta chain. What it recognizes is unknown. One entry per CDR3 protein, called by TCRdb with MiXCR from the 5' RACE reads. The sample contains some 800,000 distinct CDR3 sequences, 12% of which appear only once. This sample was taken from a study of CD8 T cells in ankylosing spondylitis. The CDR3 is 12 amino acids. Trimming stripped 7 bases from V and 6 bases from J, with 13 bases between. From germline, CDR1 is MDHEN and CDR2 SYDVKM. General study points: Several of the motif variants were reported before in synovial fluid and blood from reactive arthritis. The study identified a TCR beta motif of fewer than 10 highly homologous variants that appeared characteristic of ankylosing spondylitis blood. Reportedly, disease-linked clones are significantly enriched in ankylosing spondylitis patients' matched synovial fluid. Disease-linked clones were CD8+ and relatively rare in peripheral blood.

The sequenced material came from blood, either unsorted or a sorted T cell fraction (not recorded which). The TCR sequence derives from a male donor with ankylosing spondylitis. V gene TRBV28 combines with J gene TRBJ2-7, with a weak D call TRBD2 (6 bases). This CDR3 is CASTKVGGEQYF. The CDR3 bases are TGTGCCAGCACCAAAGTGGGGGGCGAGCAGTACTTC. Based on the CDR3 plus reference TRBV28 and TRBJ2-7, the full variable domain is DVKVTQSSRYLVKRTGEKVFLECVQDMDHENMFWYRQDPGLGLRLIYFSYDVKMKEKGDIPEGYSVSREKKERFSLILESASTNQTSMYLCASTKVGGEQYFGPGTRLTVT.